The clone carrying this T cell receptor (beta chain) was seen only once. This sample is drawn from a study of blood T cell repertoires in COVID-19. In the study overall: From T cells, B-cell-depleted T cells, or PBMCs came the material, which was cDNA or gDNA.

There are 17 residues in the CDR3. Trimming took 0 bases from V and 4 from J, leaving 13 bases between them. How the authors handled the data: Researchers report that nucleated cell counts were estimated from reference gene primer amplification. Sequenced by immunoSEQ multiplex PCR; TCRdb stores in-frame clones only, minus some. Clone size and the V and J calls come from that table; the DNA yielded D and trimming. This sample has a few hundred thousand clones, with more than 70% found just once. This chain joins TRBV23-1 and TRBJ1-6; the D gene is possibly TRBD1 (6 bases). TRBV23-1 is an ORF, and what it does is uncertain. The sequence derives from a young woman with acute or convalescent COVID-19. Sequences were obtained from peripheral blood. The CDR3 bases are TGCGCCAGCAGTCAATCAGGGGGGGCTCTTTATAATTCACCCCTCCACTTT. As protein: CASSQSGGALYNSPLHF.